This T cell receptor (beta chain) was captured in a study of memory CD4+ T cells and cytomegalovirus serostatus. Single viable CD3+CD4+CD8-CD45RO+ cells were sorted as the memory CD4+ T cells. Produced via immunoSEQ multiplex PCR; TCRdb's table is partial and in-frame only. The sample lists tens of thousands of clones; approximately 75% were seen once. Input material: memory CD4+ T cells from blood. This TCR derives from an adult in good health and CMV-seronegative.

The CDR3 coding sequence is TGTGCCAGCAGCTTAGCGCTGAACAGGGGTCCTGAGCAGTTCTTC. Translation gives CASSLALNRGPEQFF. The chain is built from TRBV7-8 and TRBJ2-1; the match to TRBD1 covers 7 bases. The CDR3 length is 15 residues. Trimming at V came to 0 bases and at J to 9 bases, leaving 8 bases not matched to a gene. Germline V gene lookup returns CDR1 SGHVS and CDR2 FQNEAQ.